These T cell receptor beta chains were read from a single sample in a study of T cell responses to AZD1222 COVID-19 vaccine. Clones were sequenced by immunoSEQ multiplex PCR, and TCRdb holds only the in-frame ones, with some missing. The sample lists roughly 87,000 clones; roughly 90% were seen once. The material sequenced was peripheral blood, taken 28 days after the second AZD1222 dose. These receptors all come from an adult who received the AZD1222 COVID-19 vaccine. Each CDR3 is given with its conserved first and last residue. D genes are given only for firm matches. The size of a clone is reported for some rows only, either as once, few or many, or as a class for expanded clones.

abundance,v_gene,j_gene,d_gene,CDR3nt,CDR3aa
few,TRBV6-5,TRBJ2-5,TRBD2,TGTGCCAGCAGTTACAGACTAGCGGGGGCGGAGACCCAGTACTTC,CASSYRLAGAETQYF
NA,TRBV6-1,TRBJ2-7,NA,TGTGCCAGCAGTGAAGTCGGTCGTTACGAGCAGTACTTC,CASSEVGRYEQYF
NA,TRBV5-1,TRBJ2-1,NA,TGCGCCAGCAGCTTGGTGGGGGAGTGGTTCAATGAGCAGTTCTTC,CASSLVGEWFNEQFF
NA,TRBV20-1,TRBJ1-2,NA,TGCAGTGCTAGACCTGGAGATGGCTACACCTTC,CSARPGDGYTF
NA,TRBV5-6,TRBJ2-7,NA,TGTGCCAGCAGCTTGTGGTGGGGGACCTACGAGCAGTACTTC,CASSLWWGTYEQYF
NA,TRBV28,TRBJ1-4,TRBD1,TGTGCCAGCAGCTACAGACAGGGTGGTGAAAAACTGTTTTTT,CASSYRQGGEKLFF
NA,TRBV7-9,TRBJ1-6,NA,TGTGCCAGCAGCGCCCCGGGAATTACTACTTCACCCCTCCACTTT,CASSAPGITTSPLHF
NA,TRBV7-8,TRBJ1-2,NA,TGTGCCAGCAGCTACCACTCAGGGAACCGGGTTCGGGACTATGGCTACACCTTC,CASSYHSGNRVRDYGYTF
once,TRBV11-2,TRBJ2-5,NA,TGTGCCAGCAGCGTACAGGGTGAGACCCAGTACTTC,CASSVQGETQYF
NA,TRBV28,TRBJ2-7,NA,TGTGCCAGCAAATCGGAGACGGGAAGCTCCTACGAGCAGTACTTC,CASKSETGSSYEQYF
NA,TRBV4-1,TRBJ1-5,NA,TGCGCCAGCAGCCCTTCGTACGATAGCAATCAGCCCCAGCATTTT,CASSPSYDSNQPQHF
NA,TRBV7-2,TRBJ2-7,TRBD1,TGTGCCAGCAGCCCTATAACAGGGGCTAGGGACTACGAGCAGTACTTC,CASSPITGARDYEQYF
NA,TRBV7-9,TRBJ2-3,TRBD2,TGTGCCAGCAGCCTCGGCCAGGCGGGGGGGGATACGCAGTATTTT,CASSLGQAGGDTQYF
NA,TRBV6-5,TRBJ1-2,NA,TGTGCCAGCAGTTACACCGGGACGTTGATATCTGGCTACACCTTC,CASSYTGTLISGYTF
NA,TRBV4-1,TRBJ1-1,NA,TGCGCCAGCAGCCAAGACCCCGGACAGATGAACACTGAAGCTTTCTTT,CASSQDPGQMNTEAFF
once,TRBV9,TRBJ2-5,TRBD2,TGTGCCAGCAGCGTAGATCCAGCGGGGCTGGTGGAGTCCCAGTACTTC,CASSVDPAGLVESQYF
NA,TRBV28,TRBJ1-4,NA,TGTGCCAGCAGTCTCCTCGTGGGGGCAGCAACTAATGAAAAACTGTTTTTT,CASSLLVGAATNEKLFF
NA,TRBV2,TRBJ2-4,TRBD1,TGTGCCAGCACCGGGACAGGGGTTGACATTCAGTACTTC,CASTGTGVDIQYF
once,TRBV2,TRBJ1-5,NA,TGTGCCAGCAGTGAAGCCAGGGGCCTTGCGCCCCAGCATTTT,CASSEARGLAPQHF
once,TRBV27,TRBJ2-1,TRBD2,TGTGCCAGCAGTCCGGGACTAAATGAGCAGTTCTTC,CASSPGLNEQFF
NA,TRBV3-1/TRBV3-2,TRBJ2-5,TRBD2,TGTGCCAGCAGTCTACTAGCGGAAGAGACCCAGTACTTC,CASSLLAEETQYF
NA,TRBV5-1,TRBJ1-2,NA,TGCGCCAGCAGCTTGACGGCAGGGGACTATGGCTACACCTTC,CASSLTAGDYGYTF
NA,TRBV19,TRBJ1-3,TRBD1,TGTGCCAGCTCTGACAGGGCCATCTCTGGAAACACCATATATTTT,CASSDRAISGNTIYF
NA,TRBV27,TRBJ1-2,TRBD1,TGTGCCAGCAGTTTTAGGGGGCCGAACTATGGCTACACCTTC,CASSFRGPNYGYTF
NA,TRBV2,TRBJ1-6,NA,TGTGCCAGCAGTGACAGGAGGCTTCTGTCATCCCTCCACTTT,CASSDRRLLSSLHF
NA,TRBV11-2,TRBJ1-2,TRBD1,TGTGCCAGCAGCTTAAAAAGGACAGGGTTCAACTATGGCTACACCTTC,CASSLKRTGFNYGYTF
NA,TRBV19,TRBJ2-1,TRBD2,TGTTCTAGCGGGAACAATGAGCAGTTCTTC,CSSGNNEQFF
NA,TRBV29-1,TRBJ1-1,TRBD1,TGCAGCGTACGGACAGGTCGGGAAGCTTTCTTT,CSVRTGREAFF
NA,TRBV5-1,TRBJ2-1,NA,TGCGCCAGCAGCTCGACCCATTACAATGAGCAGTTCTTC,CASSSTHYNEQFF
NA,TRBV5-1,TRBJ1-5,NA,TGCGCCAGCAGCTTGGATGGAGCGAATCAGCCCCAGCATTTT,CASSLDGANQPQHF
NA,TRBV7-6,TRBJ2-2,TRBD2,TGTGCCAGCAGCTTCACTAGCGGGAGGGCCATGTTAGGGACCGGGGAGCTGTTTTTT,CASSFTSGRAMLGTGELFF
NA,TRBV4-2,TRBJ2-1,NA,TGTGCCAGCAGCCTGGCCCAGAATGAGCAGTTCTTC,CASSLAQNEQFF
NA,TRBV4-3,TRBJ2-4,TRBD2,TGCGCCAGCAGCCAAGCCCCCATGGGACTAGCGGGAGTTAGTGCCAAAAACATTCAGTACTTC,CASSQAPMGLAGVSAKNIQYF
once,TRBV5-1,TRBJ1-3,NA,TGCGCCAGCAGCCCGGGACGCAATGGAAACACCATATATTTT,CASSPGRNGNTIYF
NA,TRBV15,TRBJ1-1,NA,TGTGCCACCAGCAGAGATACCCGGGTTTCAGAAGCTTTCTTT,CATSRDTRVSEAFF
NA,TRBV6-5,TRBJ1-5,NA,TGTGCCAGCAGTCACGGGGCCCGCCATCAGCCCCAGCATTTT,CASSHGARHQPQHF
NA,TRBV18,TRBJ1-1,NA,TGTGCCAGCTCGCCCCAGGCTGGTGAAGCTGAAGCTTTCTTT,CASSPQAGEAEAFF
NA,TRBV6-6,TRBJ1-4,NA,TGTGCCAGCAGCCGCGCCGGGGGGGAAAAACTGTTTTTT,CASSRAGGEKLFF
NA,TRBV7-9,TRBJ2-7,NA,TGTGCCAGCAGCACGGCCTACGAGCAGTACTTC,CASSTAYEQYF
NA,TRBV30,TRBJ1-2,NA,TGTGCCTGGGGGAGGGGATCCTATGGCTACACCTTC,CAWGRGSYGYTF
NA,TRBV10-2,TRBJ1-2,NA,TGCGCCAGCAGTGAAGGGTCAGGGGTTTTCGGCTACACCTTC,CASSEGSGVFGYTF
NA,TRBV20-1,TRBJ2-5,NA,TGCAGTGCTAGTAGTGTTAGCAGGACGCAAGAGACCCAGTACTTC,CSASSVSRTQETQYF
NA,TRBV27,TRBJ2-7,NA,TGTGCCAGCAGTCGCTCTTTAGGGGCAGGGCATGAGCAGTACTTC,CASSRSLGAGHEQYF
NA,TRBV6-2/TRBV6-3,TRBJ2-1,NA,TGTGCCAGCAGTTACGGGAGCTCCTACAATGAGCAGTTCTTC,CASSYGSSYNEQFF
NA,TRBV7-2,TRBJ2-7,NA,TGTGCCAGCAGCTTAGGCCCCGGGACGGGAGAGCAGTACTTC,CASSLGPGTGEQYF
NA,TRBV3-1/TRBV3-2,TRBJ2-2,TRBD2,TGTGCCAGCAGCCAAGAACTAGCGGGATTCACCGGGGAGCTGTTTTTT,CASSQELAGFTGELFF
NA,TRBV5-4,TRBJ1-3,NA,TGTGCCAGCAGCTTCGACAGGTCAACTGGAAACACCATATATTTT,CASSFDRSTGNTIYF
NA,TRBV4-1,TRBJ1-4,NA,TGCGCCAGCAGCCAAGGACGGACAACTAATGAAAAACTGTTTTTT,CASSQGRTTNEKLFF
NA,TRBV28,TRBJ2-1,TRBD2,TGTGCCAGCAGTTTGGGTTATTTTGTTCCTAGCGGGGGTTCGATCTCCTACAATGAGCAGTTCTTC,CASSLGYFVPSGGSISYNEQFF
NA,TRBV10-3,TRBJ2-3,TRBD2,TGTGCCATCAGTGCAGCGGGGGGACACACAGATACGCAGTATTTT,CAISAAGGHTDTQYF
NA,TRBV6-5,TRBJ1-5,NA,TGTGCCAGCAGTCCTGGACACCAAGGGGGACAGCCCCAGCATTTT,CASSPGHQGGQPQHF
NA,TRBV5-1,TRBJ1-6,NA,TGCGCCAGCAGCTTGGCCGGTAGGTCACCCCTCCACTTT,CASSLAGRSPLHF
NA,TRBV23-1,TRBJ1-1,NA,TGCGCCAGCAGTCAATGGTATGATTTCGCCGGGGACACTGAAGCTTTCTTT,CASSQWYDFAGDTEAFF
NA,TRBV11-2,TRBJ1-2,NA,TGTGCCAGCAGCTTAGAATTTCAGGGCTATGGCTACACCTTC,CASSLEFQGYGYTF